This TCR beta chain was obtained from a study of shared clonotypes between healthy human individuals. Study information: The study drew on a couple of women and three men aged 18 to 49 as donors.

V was clipped by 4 bases and J by 5 bases, with 17 bases between them. Germline loops: CDR1 MRHNA, CDR2 SNTAGT. CDR3 size: 15 residues. Study processing details: There were no quality scores in the junction-only immunoSEQ sequences, so filtering differed. Libraries were prepared by immunoSEQ multiplex PCR; TCRdb keeps only in-frame clonotypes and omits some of them. V and J calls and clone size are as listed in that table; D and trimming were resolved from the DNA. The data contain about 470,000 clones, 70% to 80% of them singletons. Donors were healthy HIV-negative adults without recently reported acute infections or vaccinations. The donors, all of them Caucasian adults, lived in Nashville, Tennessee.

The source material was PBMCs. This chain connects TRBV6-4 to TRBJ2-5; a possible D gene is TRBD2 (6 bases). The clonotype originates from a woman between 35 and 50 years old in good health. Some clones in this sample may be carry-over from other donors' samples. CDR3 coding DNA: TGTGCCAGCAGTGCTGGGGCGGGATCAGGGGAGACCCAGTACTTC. This encodes CASSAGAGSGETQYF.